The source of this T cell receptor (beta chain) is a study of identical twins. Trimming cost V 5 bases and J 2 bases; bases outside gene matches: 6. Germline CDR1 and CDR2: SGHTA and FQGNSA. The CDR3 covers 15 residues. TCRdb ran MiXCR on the 5' RACE reads and lists one entry per CDR3 protein. The data show 500,000 to 600,000 distinct CDR3 sequences, with 20% to 25% seen just once and around 0.91% held by the top ten. Healthy Caucasians, and only they, were the donors. These data also formed part of another study, on T cells expressing NK-cell markers. Per that paper: Seven of the eight sequenced donors were HCMV-seropositive; one was seronegative. Each of six donors carried dominant NKG2C+ clonotypes accounting for about 1.0-7.0% of CD8+ T cells.

This sequence joins TRBV7-2 and TRBJ2-7; TRBD1 aligns across 10 bases. Sequencing used CD4+ T cells sorted from blood. The origin of this receptor is a woman between 18 and 30 years old in good health. In DNA form, the CDR3 reads TGTGCCAGCAGCCCGGGACAGGGGATTCCCTACGAGCAGTACTTC. It encodes CASSPGQGIPYEQYF.